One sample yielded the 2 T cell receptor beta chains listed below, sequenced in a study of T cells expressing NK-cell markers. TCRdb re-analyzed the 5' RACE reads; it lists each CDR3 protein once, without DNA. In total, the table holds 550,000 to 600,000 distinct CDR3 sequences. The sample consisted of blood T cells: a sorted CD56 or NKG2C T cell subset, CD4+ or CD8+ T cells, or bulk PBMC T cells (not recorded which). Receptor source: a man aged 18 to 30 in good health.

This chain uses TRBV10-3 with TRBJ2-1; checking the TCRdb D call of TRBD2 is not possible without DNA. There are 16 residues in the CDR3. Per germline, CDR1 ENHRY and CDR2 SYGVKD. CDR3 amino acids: CAISGSTSGVYNEQFF.

CDR3 sequence reads: CASSLGRAEQYF. The rearrangement joins TRBV5-1 to TRBJ2-7; TCRdb's assignment of TRBD1 cannot be checked, as there is no DNA. The CDR3 sequence is 12 residues long. Germline CDR1 is SGHRS and CDR2 is YFSETQ.